Listed below are T cell receptor beta chains from one sample, sequenced in a study of identical twins. TCRdb called the 5' RACE reads again in MiXCR, with one record for every CDR3 protein. The sample lists hundreds of thousands of distinct CDR3 sequences, about 20% occurring once. These data were also reused for a study on T cells expressing NK-cell markers.

The sample comprised PBMCs. The receptors were sampled from a woman aged 18-29 years in good health. CDR3s include the opening cysteine and the closing phenylalanine or tryptophan. Each record gives: J gene, D gene, V gene, clone size, CDR3 protein, CDR3 DNA. The D gene is left open where the match is weak. Clone size is given for some rows only: seen once, a few or many times, or a class if the clone is expanded.

>TRBJ1-2|NA|TRBV20-1|NA
CSAPVHPSYTF
TGCAGTGCTCCTGTCCACCCGTCTTACACCTTC
>TRBJ2-3|TRBD1|TRBV2|NA
CASPRGTGTDTQYF
TGTGCCAGCCCGAGGGGGACAGGCACAGATACGCAGTATTTT
>TRBJ2-1|TRBD2|TRBV29-1|few
CSVRAPLGGGAVMFF
TGCAGCGTTAGGGCCCCTCTGGGCGGGGGGGCTGTTATGTTCTTC
>TRBJ1-2|NA|TRBV10-2|few
CASSNPGTGYTF
TGCGCCAGCAGCAATCCAGGGACTGGCTACACCTTC
>TRBJ2-6|NA|TRBV12-3/TRBV12-4|few
CASSFSWGLRLSGANVLTF
TGTGCCAGCAGTTTTTCTTGGGGACTGAGACTCTCTGGGGCCAACGTCCTGACTTTC
>TRBJ2-5|NA|TRBV20-1|NA
CSAKRWGQETQYF
TGCAGTGCCAAACGCTGGGGCCAAGAGACCCAGTACTTC
>TRBJ2-1|TRBD2|TRBV29-1|NA
CSAPGLAVDEQFF
TGCAGCGCCCCAGGACTAGCGGTGGATGAGCAGTTCTTC
>TRBJ2-3|NA|TRBV29-1|NA
CSVLGGGQSTDTQYF
TGCAGCGTTCTCGGAGGTGGACAGAGCACAGATACGCAGTATTTT
>TRBJ2-7|TRBD2|TRBV20-1|few
CSARAASGGALYEQYF
TGCAGTGCTAGAGCGGCTAGCGGGGGAGCCCTGTACGAGCAGTACTTC
>TRBJ1-3|NA|TRBV5-1|NA
CASSLVGYGNTIYF
TGCGCCAGCAGCTTGGTAGGGTACGGAAACACCATATATTTT
>TRBJ1-5|NA|TRBV15|NA
CATSRRGTETQPQHF
TGTGCCACCAGCAGGAGGGGGACGGAGACTCAGCCCCAGCATTTT
>TRBJ2-3|NA|TRBV10-1|NA
CASSDRMASTDTQYF
TGCGCCAGCAGTGATAGGATGGCGAGCACAGATACGCAGTATTTT
>TRBJ2-3|NA|TRBV10-2|few
CASSEETRFTDTQYF
TGCGCCAGCAGTGAGGAAACCCGTTTCACAGATACGCAGTATTTT
>TRBJ2-1|TRBD2|TRBV2|few
CASEGTTNNEQFF
TGTGCCAGCGAGGGGACTACAAACAATGAGCAGTTCTTC
>TRBJ2-7|TRBD1|TRBV10-3|few
CAITAGTGGSYEQYF
TGTGCCATCACGGCCGGGACAGGGGGCTCCTACGAGCAGTACTTC
>TRBJ2-1|NA|TRBV7-6|NA
CASSLDKGDNNEQFF
TGTGCCAGCAGCTTAGATAAAGGGGACAACAATGAGCAGTTCTTC
>TRBJ2-1|TRBD1|TRBV12-3/TRBV12-4|NA
CASRGQGNEQFF
TGTGCCAGCAGAGGACAGGGGAATGAGCAGTTCTTC
>TRBJ2-1|NA|TRBV7-2|few
CASEGTTYNEQFF
TGTGCCAGCGAGGGCACAACCTACAATGAGCAGTTCTTC